The clone carrying this T cell receptor (beta chain) was picked up many times. Its cognate antigen is unknown. This entry belongs to a study of human T cells and chemical hapten exposure. Study observations and caveats: There were significantly more large CDR3 similarity clusters among expanded TCRs than among controls.

Study processing details: Across samples, TCR counts had a median of about 92,000 and ranged from about 20,000 to 750,000. TCRdb fed the RACE reads into MiXCR, producing one record per CDR3 protein. The V and J calls, along with clone size, are taken from TCRdb and not from the paper's own processing. This sample carries some 90,000 distinct CDR3 sequences, around 7.9% of them seen once, and the ten largest clones take 2.6%. Between the trimmed V and J ends, which lost 6 bases and 4 bases, there was a span of 12 bases. Looked up from germline, CDR1 is SQVTM and CDR2 is ANQGSEA. This CDR3 has 13 residues. Time point indicated: pre-sensitization, week 0. Treatment of the sample: therapeutic diphenylcyclopropenone sensitization with weekly scalp DPC. Blood sampling occurred before each patch-test application.

The sequence came from a man aged 40-55 years with alopecia areata. Some clones in this sample may be carry-over from other donors' samples. The chain links TRBV29-1 to TRBJ1-4, with a weak D call TRBD1 (5 bases). The sample in question was whole blood, obtained in connection with sensitization to the hapten diphenylcyclopropenone (DPC). CDR3 nucleotides: TGCAGCGTGTCCCCAGGGCTTAATGAAAAACTGTTTTTT. Protein product: CSVSPGLNEKLFF.